This TCR beta chain was observed in a study of technical replicates of blood from several donors. This CDR3 is 11 amino acids long. Germline CDR1 DFQATT, CDR2 SNEGSKA (reference sequence). V was cut by 3 bases and J by 12 bases, with 12 bases left in between. Assay used: immunoSEQ multiplex PCR; TCRdb lists only in-frame clones, some missing. Of approximately 15,000 clones listed, under 85% are singletons. The sample consisted of PBMCs. V gene TRBV20-1 combines with J gene TRBJ2-1; D not certain. This receptor was identified in a human donor in good health. CDR3 bases: TGCAGTGCTAGTCGACTCATGACGCAGTTCTTC. Translated, it gives CSASRLMTQFF.